One sample yielded the 12 T cell receptor beta chains listed below, sequenced in a study of blood T cell repertoires in COVID-19. Libraries were prepared by immunoSEQ multiplex PCR; TCRdb keeps only in-frame clonotypes and omits some of them. The profile shows 350,000 to 450,000 clones, around 86% of them singletons. The sample comprised peripheral blood. Receptor source: a human donor in a cohort sampled during active COVID-19.

The genes are TRBV11-2 and TRBJ2-7, with 11 nucleotides matching TRBD2. The CDR3 runs to 13 residues. In germline, CDR1 is SGHAT, CDR2 FQNNGV. Losses at the gene ends were 7 bases for V and 9 bases for J; bases not matched to a gene: 8. In DNA form, the CDR3 reads TGTGCCAGCACGGCGGGGACTAGCGGTTCGCAGTACTTC. Its translation: CASTAGTSGSQYF.

In the case of this clone: Compared with germline, one end of the junction differs, possibly owing to a read error. The chain has TRBV7-7 and TRBJ2-3, with D unclear. CDR1 and CDR2 (germline): SSHAT, FNYEAQ (reference sequence). This CDR3 has 13 residues. The CDR3 DNA reads TGTGCTAGCAGCCCAGAGGAGACAGATACGCAGTATTTT. This encodes CASSPEETDTQYF.

The gene calls are TRBV5-1 and TRBJ1-3, with D perhaps matching TRBD1 (6 bases). The CDR3 has 15 amino acids. CDR1 SGHRS and CDR2 YFSETQ come from the germline V gene. Between the trimmed V and J ends, which lost 0 bases and 4 bases, there was a span of 11 bases. In DNA, the CDR3 is TGCGCCAGCAGCTTGGACAGGGAGATAGGAAACACCATATATTTT. This encodes CASSLDREIGNTIYF.

J is TRBJ1-5 and V is TRBV6-5; D might be TRBD1 (6 bases). The V end was cut by 10 bases, the J end by 3 bases, with 16 bases between. This CDR3 is 14 amino acids long. Germline CDR1 is MNHEY and CDR2 is SVGAGI. CDR3 sequence (DNA): TGTGCCACCCGTACAGGGATCTCCAATCAGCCCCAGCATTTT. Translation: CATRTGISNQPQHF.

This chain joins TRBV5-5 and TRBJ2-7, with TRBD1 identical over 12 bases. Germline CDR1 and CDR2: SGHKS and YYEKEE (reference sequence). Trimming cost V 3 bases and J 5 bases; bases outside gene matches: 9. The CDR3 has 16 residues. CDR3 sequence (DNA): TGTGCCAGCAGCTACCGGGACAGGGGGCCCAGGGACGAGCAGTACTTC. This gives the protein CASSYRDRGPRDEQYF.

The chain couples TRBV19 to TRBJ1-2, with TRBD1 as a possible D gene (5 bases). The V end lost 2 bases, the J end lost 8 bases, and 18 bases lay between the germline ends. CDR3 length: 15 residues. CDR1 and CDR2 (germline): LNHDA, SQIVND (reference sequence). This chain's CDR3 is CASSITGQGREGYTF. The CDR3 DNA reads TGTGCCAGTAGTATAACTGGGCAGGGTCGTGAGGGCTACACCTTC.

This clone appeared a single time. The chain employs TRBV10-3 and TRBJ2-3; D is possibly TRBD2 (5 bases). Germline CDR1 reads ENHRY; CDR2 reads SYGVKD. Deletions cut 10 bases from V and 4 bases from J, with 12 bases between. This CDR3 region has 12 residues. The CDR3 DNA reads as TGTGCCACCGCGGGTACATCAGATACGCAGTATTTT. Amino acid sequence: CATAGTSDTQYF.

The chain joins TRBV7-2 to TRBJ1-4; TRBD1 is a possible D gene (5 bases). Trimming left V 2 bases short and J 8 bases short, with 12 bases between. This CDR3 is 14 amino acids long. Germline CDR1 is SGHTA and CDR2 is FQGNSA. The CDR3 nucleotides are TGTGCCAGCAGCTTACAACAGGAGAGGGAAAAACTGTTTTTT. Amino acid sequence: CASSLQQEREKLFF.

The chain links TRBV6-5 to TRBJ1-1, with a possible D match to TRBD1 (5 bases). There are 15 residues in the CDR3. The V end was cut by 6 bases, the J end by 0 bases, with 14 bases between. Germline V gene sequence: CDR1 MNHEY, CDR2 SVGAGI. CDR3 in amino acids: CASRDTIFMNTEAFF. The CDR3 bases are TGTGCCAGCAGGGACACCATTTTCATGAACACTGAAGCTTTCTTT.

The V gene is TRBV19, the J gene TRBJ2-1, with TRBD1 matching over 8 bases. Looked up from germline, CDR1 is LNHDA and CDR2 is SQIVND (reference sequence). The CDR3 length is 15 residues. V lost 4 bases to trimming and J lost 9 bases; unmatched junction nucleotides: 11. The CDR3 nucleotides are TGTGCCAGTAGTAGAGCCGGACAGGGTAGGAGTGAGCAGTTCTTC. Residues: CASSRAGQGRSEQFF.

This clone was picked up a small number of times. The chain uses TRBV6-1 and TRBJ2-1; a possible D gene is TRBD1 (6 bases). Per germline, CDR1 MNHNS and CDR2 SASEGT. With 1 base removed from V and 4 bases from J, the gap between germline ends came to 11 bases. This CDR3 has 15 residues. CDR3 nucleotides: TGTGCCAGCAGTGAAGAGGCAGGGGATTACAATGAGCAGTTCTTC. Its protein is CASSEEAGDYNEQFF.

The rearrangement links TRBV9 to TRBJ2-3; 7 bases match TRBD1. The germline gives CDR1 SGDLS, CDR2 YYNGEE. The CDR3 totals 16 residues. Trimming took 0 bases from V and 6 from J; bases not matched to a gene: 10. The CDR3 region is CASSVAGTARADTQYF. DNA for the CDR3: TGTGCCAGCAGCGTAGCCGGGACAGCAAGGGCTGATACGCAGTATTTT. The full variable domain, in which reference TRBV9 and TRBJ2-3 provide the parts outside the CDR3, is DSGVTQTPKHLITATGQRVTLRCSPRSGDLSVYWYQQSLDQGLQFLIQYYNGEERAKGNILERFSAQQFPDLHSELNLSSLELGDSALYFCASSVAGTARADTQYFGPGTRLTVL.